Sequencing of this TCR beta chain was carried out in a study of cytotoxic CD8 clonotypes in ibrutinib-treated CLL. The wider study: Partial responses numbered roughly 25 and complete responses 2; after a median around 68 months, roughly 15 stayed remitted and roughly twelve progressed.

Sequencing used immunoSEQ multiplex PCR; TCRdb keeps in-frame clones, though not all of them. The sample lists tens of thousands of clones, around 60% occurring once. CDR3 length: 16 residues. J gave up 3 bases and V 4 bases, and 5 bases lay outside the gene matches. Germline values: CDR1 MNHNS, CDR2 SASEGT. As for this clone: Its target is not known.

Points from the study as a whole: Upon ibrutinib response clonality rose, and upon progression it fell back toward baseline.

Sequenced material: PBMCs, taken after 24 months of ibrutinib treatment. This chain connects TRBV6-1 to TRBJ2-1, with TRBD2 matching 11 bases. The receptor comes from a human donor with chronic lymphocytic leukemia. The DNA for the CDR3 is TGTGCCAGCAGTGCCAGACTAGCGGGACACTACAATGAGCAGTTCTTC. It yields the protein CASSARLAGHYNEQFF.